This T cell receptor (beta chain) was obtained from a study of CD8+CD57+ T cells in acquired aplastic anemia. This clonotype was observed many times. Profiles of TCR beta VDJ and CDR3 were generated from a genomic DNA template. TCRdb reprocessed the reads with MiXCR, giving one entry per CDR3 protein. Of around 200,000 distinct CDR3 sequences listed, roughly 56% are singletons. The CDR3 runs 14 residues. Trimming took 7 bases from V and 0 from J, leaving 12 bases between them. Germline values: CDR1 MDHEN, CDR2 SYDVKM. Source material: sorted CD4+, CD8+, or CD8+CD57+ T cells (not recorded which) from PBMCs. The sequence was collected from a human donor in good health, serving as a control. The rearrangement uses TRBV28 and TRBJ1-1; D remains unclear. The CDR3 region is CASTLGYMNTEAFF. DNA of the CDR3: TGTGCCAGCACCCTTGGATACATGAACACTGAAGCTTTCTTT. The variable domain in full, completed from reference TRBV28 and TRBJ1-1, reads DVKVTQSSRYLVKRTGEKVFLECVQDMDHENMFWYRQDPGLGLRLIYFSYDVKMKEKGDIPEGYSVSREKKERFSLILESASTNQTSMYLCASTLGYMNTEAFFGQGTRLTVV.